A single sample is the source of the 30 T cell receptor beta chains below, sequenced in a study of T cells after yellow fever vaccination. From the 5' RACE reads, TCRdb called clonotypes with MiXCR, one entry per CDR3 protein. Of roughly 240,000 distinct CDR3 sequences detected, roughly 6.8% appear once; the ten largest clones hold more than 0.85%. The specimen was CD4+ T cells sorted from PBMCs, collected on the day of the yellow fever booster vaccination. The receptors originated from a man aged 25 to 45 who received the YFV17D yellow fever vaccine.

Many counts were recorded for this clonotype. The chain links TRBV5-1 to TRBJ2-5; D unclear. The germline V gene encodes CDR1 SGHRS and CDR2 YFSETQ. This CDR3 has 16 amino acids. Trimming removed 0 bases from V and 7 bases from J, with 19 bases in between. The CDR3 reads CASSLGLGANLGTQYF. DNA of the CDR3: TGCGCCAGCAGCTTGGGGTTGGGTGCCAACCTAGGGACCCAGTACTTC. The whole variable domain, filled in from reference TRBV5-1 and TRBJ2-5, reads KAGVTQTPRYLIKTRGQQVTLSCSPISGHRSVSWYQQTPGQGLQFLFEYFSETQRNKGNFPGRFSGRQFSNSRSEMNVSTLELGDSALYLCASSLGLGANLGTQYFGPGTRLLVL.

The chain joins TRBV3-1 to TRBJ1-5; D is perhaps TRBD1 (6 bases). The CDR3 extends over 13 amino acids. V dropped 1 base and J dropped 8 bases, with 9 bases sitting between them. CDR1 and CDR2 from the germline V gene are LGHDT and YNNKEL (reference sequence). The CDR3 coding sequence is TGTGCCAGCAGCCAAGGCAACAGGGAGCCCCAGCATTTT. The encoded protein is CASSQGNREPQHF.

This clonotype was seen only a few times. The V and J genes are TRBV5-6 and TRBJ2-5; 7 nucleotides agree with TRBD1. This CDR3 region has 16 residues. Trimming at V came to 2 bases and at J to 0 bases, leaving 7 bases not matched to a gene. CDR1 SGHDT and CDR2 YYEEEE come from the germline V gene. Here the CDR3 reads CASSFRDRGYQETQYF. As DNA, the CDR3 is TGTGCCAGCAGCTTCCGGGACAGAGGGTACCAAGAGACCCAGTACTTC.

A few counts support this clonotype. This chain links TRBV21-1 with TRBJ1-3; the table calls TRBD1, which could not be checked here. TRBV21-1 is noted as a pseudogene. The CDR3 is made up of 16 amino acids. CDR3 protein: CASPREGAISGNTIYF. The CDR3 DNA reads as TGTGCCAGCCCCCGGGAGGGGGCCATCTCTGGAAACACCATATATTTT.

This clonotype was seen at least ten times. The chain couples TRBV24-1 to TRBJ2-7, with 10 bases lining up with TRBD2. V shed 3 bases and J 3 bases; nucleotides not matched to a gene: 4. The CDR3 has 15 amino acids. Looked up from germline, CDR1 is KGHDR and CDR2 is SFDVKD. In DNA, the CDR3 is TGTGCCACCAGTGATCTAGCGGGAGACTACTACGAGCAGTACTTC. This gives the protein CATSDLAGDYYEQYF.

This clonotype was detected ten times or more. CDR3 DNA: TGTGCCAGCAGCTCGGGGGAGCTGACAGATACGCAGTATTTT. Its protein product is CASSSGELTDTQYF. V gene TRBV7-3 combines with J gene TRBJ2-3; possibly TRBD2 for D (6 bases). V was cut by 4 bases and J by 3 bases, with 11 bases left in between. Germline CDR1 is SGHTA and CDR2 is FQGTGA. CDR3 length equals 14 residues. The complete variable domain, with remaining parts taken from reference TRBV7-3 and TRBJ2-3, reads GAGVSQTPSNKVTEKGKYVELRCDPISGHTALYWYRQSLGQGPEFLIYFQGTGAADDSGLPNDRFFAVRPEGSVSTLKIQRTERGDSAVYLCASSSGELTDTQYFGPGTRLTVL.

This clonotype was observed a few times. The chain links TRBV25-1 to TRBJ2-7; 12 bases map to TRBD1. V trimming: 1 base; J trimming: 4 bases; junction bases outside the gene matches: 8. The length of the CDR3 is 17 residues. CDR1 MGHDK and CDR2 SYGVNS come from the germline V gene. The CDR3 DNA reads TGTGCCAGCAGTGAATTTTCGGGACAGGGGGCTGGATACGAGCAGTACTTC. Protein product: CASSEFSGQGAGYEQYF.

At least ten counts were recorded for this clonotype. CDR3 DNA: TGTGCCAGCCAGCAGCGGGAGGCCCGCACAGATACGCAGTATTTT. This gives the protein CASQQREARTDTQYF. The chain has TRBV27 and TRBJ2-3; 9 bases are shared with TRBD2. The ends lost 8 bases at V and 1 base at J; junction bases unmatched: 7. This CDR3 is built from 15 residues. Germline lookup yields CDR1 MNHEY and CDR2 SMNVEV (reference sequence).

This clonotype was observed many times. The V and J genes are TRBV15 and TRBJ2-1; 9 nucleotides line up with TRBD2. The germline gives CDR1 LNHNV, CDR2 YYDKDF (reference sequence). This CDR3 spans 15 amino acids. The V gene end was trimmed by 0 bases and the J gene end by 4 bases; junction bases not matched to a gene: 1. As DNA, the CDR3 is TGTGCCACCAGCAGAGAAGCGGGAGGTTACAATGAGCAGTTCTTC. Its translation: CATSREAGGYNEQFF.

This clonotype was counted a few times. A read error may produce the germline difference seen at one junction end. V usage is TRBV18 and J usage is TRBJ1-2, with 7 bases lining up with TRBD1. Germline CDR1 KGHSH, CDR2 LQKENI. The CDR3 length is 13 residues. CDR3 amino acids: CASPPDRVHGYTF. The CDR3 coding sequence is TGTGCCAGCCCACCTGACAGGGTCCATGGCTACACCTTC.

The chain carries TRBV18 and TRBJ2-3; TRBD2 might be the D (6 bases). This CDR3 region has 15 residues. Between the trimmed V and J ends, which lost 3 bases and 2 bases, there was a span of 12 bases. The germline gives CDR1 KGHSH, CDR2 LQKENI. The DNA for the CDR3 is TGTGCCAGCTCACCCCAGCGGGTCGACACAGATACGCAGTATTTT. This translates into CASSPQRVDTDTQYF.

This clonotype was seen many times. This chain uses TRBV7-2 with TRBJ1-2, with a weak D call TRBD1 (6 bases). The CDR3 contains 13 residues. Germline V gives CDR1 SGHTA, CDR2 FQGNSA. V lost 4 bases to trimming and J lost 7 bases, with 13 bases between them. The CDR3 sequence: CASSSRDTRGYTF. The CDR3 DNA follows: TGTGCCAGCAGCTCCCGGGACACTCGTGGCTACACCTTC.

The DNA of the CDR3 is TGTGCCAGCTCACCAGGGGGTAGCGCCTCCTACGAGCAGTACTTC. This translates into CASSPGGSASYEQYF. The chain employs TRBV18 and TRBJ2-7; D may match TRBD1 or TRBD2 (5 bases each). Per germline, CDR1 KGHSH and CDR2 LQKENI. V lost 2 bases, J lost 0 bases, and 11 bases lay in between. There are 15 residues in the CDR3.

A few counts support this clonotype. This chain uses TRBV12-3 or TRBV12-4 with TRBJ2-4, with 12 bases fitting TRBD2. There are 15 residues in the CDR3. Trimming at V came to 1 base and at J to 8 bases, leaving 3 bases not matched to a gene. CDR3 region: CASSLGLAGGDIQYF. CDR3 nucleotides: TGTGCCAGCAGTTTAGGTCTAGCGGGAGGGGACATTCAGTACTTC.

This chain uses TRBV11-2 with TRBJ1-2, with a possible D match to TRBD1 (5 bases). Germline assignment: CDR1 SGHAT and CDR2 FQNNGV. The CDR3 is 18 residues long. V lost 1 base to trimming and J lost 2 bases, with 20 bases between them. In nucleotides, the CDR3 is TGTGCCAGCAGCTTAGGGGGGATCCCGGACCCCCCCAACTATGGCTACACCTTC. Encoded protein: CASSLGGIPDPPNYGYTF.

This clonotype was picked up a small number of times. The V call is TRBV9, the J call TRBJ2-5; D is ambiguous. Germline V gene lookup returns CDR1 SGDLS and CDR2 YYNGEE. Trimming removed 0 bases at V and 4 bases at J, with 7 bases between. The CDR3 consists of 13 residues. The CDR3 coding sequence is TGTGCCAGCAGCGTAGTGGTAGGAGAGACCCAGTACTTC. This gives the protein CASSVVVGETQYF.

This clonotype has ten or more counts. J is TRBJ2-2 and V is TRBV27, with D possibly being TRBD1 (5 bases). The germline V gene encodes CDR1 MNHEY and CDR2 SMNVEV (reference sequence). The CDR3 length is 14 residues. V was cut by 7 bases and J by 6 bases, with 15 bases left in between. The CDR3 here is CASTRTTLSGELFF. DNA of the CDR3: TGTGCCAGCACCCGGACAACGTTGTCCGGGGAGCTGTTTTTT.

This clonotype was detected a few times. V usage is TRBV5-1 and J usage is TRBJ2-3; D gene unclear. The CDR3 runs to 15 residues. Germline loops: CDR1 SGHRS, CDR2 YFSETQ. The ends were cut back, 4 bases at V and 4 bases at J, with 16 bases in the middle. CDR3 region: CASSPANDLADTQYF. CDR3 nucleotide sequence: TGCGCCAGCAGCCCTGCTAACGATCTCGCAGATACGCAGTATTTT.

This clonotype was detected many times. The chain combines TRBV12-5 with TRBJ2-2; D gene uncertain. This CDR3 has 12 residues. V was shortened by 2 bases and J by 11 bases, with 9 bases between the two germline ends. CDR1 is LGHNT and CDR2 is FRNRAP in the germline V gene. The CDR3 loop is CASGLNGIELFF. Here the CDR3 DNA reads TGTGCTAGTGGTTTGAATGGAATTGAGCTGTTTTTT.

This clonotype has just a few counts. V gene TRBV27 combines with J gene TRBJ1-5, with unresolved D. V dropped 5 bases and J dropped 2 bases, with 16 bases sitting between them. The germline V gene encodes CDR1 MNHEY and CDR2 SMNVEV (reference sequence). CDR3 length: 16 residues. The CDR3, as DNA: TGTGCCAGCAGTCCCGGGGATTATTGGGGCAATCAGCCCCAGCATTTT. Its protein product is CASSPGDYWGNQPQHF.

The chain has TRBV20-1 and TRBJ1-5; D not resolved. The CDR3 sequence is 17 residues long. Germline V gene sequence: CDR1 DFQATT, CDR2 SNEGSKA (reference sequence). Trimming cost V 8 bases and J 7 bases, with 30 bases left between them. This chain's CDR3 is CSLRSDPPGGVLQPQHF. The CDR3 DNA follows: TGCAGTTTACGCAGCGACCCGCCTGGTGGTGTATTGCAGCCCCAGCATTTT.

This clonotype was counted ten times or more. The chain links TRBV5-6 to TRBJ2-7; the D is unclear. Germline V gene sequence: CDR1 SGHDT, CDR2 YYEEEE. The CDR3 is 15 amino acids. Trimming stripped 0 bases from V and 1 base from J, with 11 bases between. DNA for the CDR3: TGTGCCAGCAGCTTGGGTGGGGATATATCCTACGAGCAGTACTTC. It codes for CASSLGGDISYEQYF.

In its sample, this clonotype was seen many times. The chain employs TRBV7-2 and TRBJ2-3, with D hard to call. V was shortened by 4 bases and J by 1 base, with 6 bases between the two germline ends. Germline values: CDR1 SGHTA, CDR2 FQGNSA. The CDR3 is 13 residues long. In DNA form, the CDR3 reads TGTGCCAGCAGCTCCCCTGGCACAGATACGCAGTATTTT. This sequence encodes CASSSPGTDTQYF.

The chain recombines TRBV7-2 with TRBJ1-3; D remains unclear. Trimming cost V 5 bases and J 4 bases, with 9 bases left between them. Germline values: CDR1 SGHTA, CDR2 FQGNSA. The CDR3 is made up of 13 amino acids. The CDR3 bases are TGTGCCAGCAGCCCTCAACAGGGAAACACCATATATTTT. Its translation is CASSPQQGNTIYF.

This clonotype has ten or more counts. The V gene is TRBV20-1, the J gene TRBJ2-4; 10 bases line up with TRBD1. CDR3 length equals 16 residues. V was clipped by 4 bases and J by 2 bases; unmatched bases: 8. Germline CDR1 is DFQATT and CDR2 is SNEGSKA (reference sequence). The CDR3 DNA sequence: TGCAGTGCTATCACTCCGGGACAGGGGCCCAAAAACATTCAGTACTTC. Translation gives CSAITPGQGPKNIQYF.

This clonotype was seen a handful of times. The gene calls are TRBV6-1 and TRBJ1-4; D remains ambiguous. CDR1 is MNHNS and CDR2 is SASEGT in the germline V gene. The CDR3 is 14 amino acids. Trimming pared 6 bases from V and 7 bases from J, leaving 15 bases between. In DNA form, the CDR3 reads TGTGCCAGCAGCCAGCGTGCGGGCGGTGAAAAACTGTTTTTT. It encodes CASSQRAGGEKLFF.

This clonotype has more than one count but fewer than ten. The V call is TRBV9, the J call TRBJ1-1, with D maybe TRBD1 (5 bases). Germline-derived CDR1 and CDR2 are SGDLS and YYNGEE. The CDR3 is made up of 14 amino acids. V lost 4 bases and J 0 bases, leaving 10 bases between the germline ends. CDR3 amino acids: CASSPGALNTEAFF. CDR3 coding DNA: TGTGCCAGCAGCCCTGGGGCCCTGAACACTGAAGCTTTCTTT.

The V gene is TRBV4-3, the J gene TRBJ2-3; 13 bases are a match to TRBD2. This CDR3 comprises 20 residues. J was trimmed by 4 bases and V by 3 bases; bases with no gene match: 16. CDR1 is LGHNA, CDR2 YSLEER, per germline. The CDR3 sequence: CASSQIGLAGARSLADTQYF. Written as DNA, the CDR3 is TGCGCCAGCAGCCAGATTGGACTAGCGGGAGCAAGATCGTTGGCAGATACGCAGTATTTT.

The chain uses TRBV3-1 and TRBJ2-5; TRBD1 might be the D (6 bases). The V and J ends lost 7 bases and 2 bases respectively, with 14 bases between them. Germline V gene lookup returns CDR1 LGHDT and CDR2 YNNKEL (reference sequence). The CDR3 length is 14 residues. The CDR3 DNA sequence: TGTGCCAGCACCCTCCTAGACAGGCAAGAGACCCAGTACTTC. Encoded protein: CASTLLDRQETQYF.

This clonotype was found a few times. This chain connects TRBV7-9 to TRBJ2-1; D may be TRBD1 (6 bases). Germline CDR1 SEHNR, CDR2 FQNEAQ (reference sequence). V lost 4 bases and J 10 bases, leaving 14 bases between the germline ends. This CDR3 contains 13 residues. CDR3 DNA sequence: TGTGCCAGCAGCTCCAGGGGTGGGGTAGAGCAGTTCTTC. Its translation: CASSSRGGVEQFF.